The 11 T cell receptor beta chains reported below all come from one sample, sequenced in a study of cytomegalovirus exposure and HLA in healthy donors. PCR amplification relied on 60 Vbeta primers (plus 13 Jbeta primers). The method was immunoSEQ multiplex PCR; TCRdb's version includes in-frame clones alone and lacks a portion of them. This sample's clone table lists 55,000 to 85,000 clones. Sequencing used PBMCs. These receptors were collected from a woman in her twenties or thirties in good health and CMV-seronegative.

The J gene is TRBJ1-2, the V gene TRBV9; TRBD1 might be the D (5 bases). With 0 bases removed from V and 6 bases from J, the gap between germline ends came to 12 bases. CDR1 and CDR2 (germline): SGDLS, YYNGEE. CDR3 length: 14 amino acids. The CDR3 loop is CASSVEEGMNGYTF. CDR3 bases: TGTGCCAGCAGCGTAGAGGAGGGGATGAATGGCTACACCTTC.

The DNA of the CDR3 is TGTGCCAGCACCGAGGGGGTGAACACCGGGGAGCTGTTTTTT. It specifies CASTEGVNTGELFF. V gene TRBV6-1 combines with J gene TRBJ2-2; tentatively, D is TRBD1 (6 bases). V was pared by 7 bases and J by 1 base, with 10 bases between. Germline V lookup: CDR1 MNHNS, CDR2 SASEGT. This CDR3 is 14 amino acids long.

Here the CDR3 DNA reads TGTGCCTGGAGTGTACCTGGGCTCAACTCTGGAAACACCATATATTTT. This translates into CAWSVPGLNSGNTIYF. This rearrangement joins TRBV30 to TRBJ1-3; no firm D call. The CDR3 is 16 amino acids. The germline V gene has CDR1 GTSNPN and CDR2 SVGIG (reference sequence). V was trimmed by 0 bases and J by 0 bases, leaving 12 bases between them.

This chain links TRBV4-2 with TRBJ2-3; a possible D gene is TRBD2 (7 bases). The CDR3 is 15 amino acids. The V gene's germline CDR1 is LGHNA and CDR2 YNFKEQ. V shed 4 bases and J shed 3 bases, with 14 bases lying between them. The CDR3 protein is CASSPRRGRTDTQYF. Written as DNA, the CDR3 is TGTGCCAGCAGCCCCCGGCGGGGGCGGACAGATACGCAGTATTTT.

The chain links TRBV7-9 to TRBJ2-3, with TRBD1 matching 7 bases. V shed 8 bases and J 6 bases; nucleotides not matched to a gene: 14. CDR1 SEHNR and CDR2 FQNEAQ come from the germline V gene (reference sequence). The CDR3 extends over 15 amino acids. This CDR3 is CASVLRQGKLDTQYF. Here the CDR3 DNA reads TGTGCCAGCGTCCTGAGACAGGGAAAGTTGGATACGCAGTATTTT. The variable domain in full, with the rest retrieved from reference TRBV7-9 and TRBJ2-3, is DTGVSQNPRHKITKRGQNVTFRCDPISEHNRLYWYRQTLGQGPEFLTYFQNEAQLEKSRLLSDRFSAERPKGSFSTLEIQRTEQGDSAMYLCASVLRQGKLDTQYFGPGTRLTVL.

The chain uses TRBV13 and TRBJ1-3, with 8 bases fitting TRBD1. There are 14 residues in the CDR3. Per the germline V gene, CDR1 is PRHDT and CDR2 is FYEKMQ (reference sequence). Trimming at V came to 5 bases and at J to 2 bases, leaving 2 bases not matched to a gene. The CDR3 loop reads CASSEGQAGNTIYF. The CDR3 DNA is TGTGCCAGCAGCGAGGGACAGGCTGGAAACACCATATATTTT. Supplemented by reference TRBV13 and TRBJ1-3, the full variable domain reads AAGVIQSPRHLIKEKRETATLKCYPIPRHDTVYWYQQGPGQDPQFLISFYEKMQSDKGSIPDRFSAQQFSDYHSELNMSSLELGDSALYFCASSEGQAGNTIYFGEGSWLTVV.

The chain is built from TRBV4-3 and TRBJ2-3, with 10 bases aligning to TRBD2. CDR1 is LGHNA and CDR2 is YSLEER in the germline V gene. CDR3 length equals 16 residues. V shed 5 bases, J shed 6 bases, and the junction held 11 bases outside the gene matches. The CDR3 is CASSELAGPLTDTQYF. The CDR3 DNA is TGCGCCAGCAGCGAACTAGCGGGGCCCCTAACGGATACGCAGTATTTT.

The chain links TRBV9 to TRBJ2-3; 7 bases line up with TRBD1. Germline V gives CDR1 SGDLS, CDR2 YYNGEE. The CDR3 loop spans 14 amino acids. Trimming took 0 bases from V and 5 from J; bases not matched to a gene: 3. CDR3 sequence (DNA): TGTGCCAGCAGCGTAGCTTACAGGGGAGATACGCAGTATTTT. This sequence encodes CASSVAYRGDTQYF. Combining the CDR3 with reference TRBV9 and TRBJ2-3 gives the whole variable domain DSGVTQTPKHLITATGQRVTLRCSPRSGDLSVYWYQQSLDQGLQFLIQYYNGEERAKGNILERFSAQQFPDLHSELNLSSLELGDSALYFCASSVAYRGDTQYFGPGTRLTVL.

Comment on this clone: The junction does not match germline at one end; this may be a read error. The rearrangement joins TRBV6-5 to TRBJ1-3, with 9 bases fitting TRBD1. The CDR3 contains 15 residues. Germline V lookup: CDR1 MNHEY, CDR2 SVGAGI. This CDR3 reads CASSYLGTGTNNIYF. The CDR3 region has the DNA TGTGCCAGCAGTTACCTGGGGACAGGGACGAACAACATATATTTT.

The chain employs TRBV25-1 and TRBJ2-7, with no clear D. In germline, CDR1 is MGHDK, CDR2 SYGVNS. The ends were cut back, 4 bases at V and 0 bases at J, with 10 bases in the middle. The CDR3 length is 14 residues. Here the CDR3 DNA reads TGTGCCAGCAGTGGCCAGCAGGACTCCTACGAGCAGTACTTC. Protein: CASSGQQDSYEQYF.

As for this clone: The identical CDR3 is also encoded by other nucleotide sequences in the sample. V is TRBV20-1 and J is TRBJ1-2; D is unclear. The germline V and J ends were trimmed by 6 bases and 8 bases, with 13 bases remaining between them. Looked up from germline, CDR1 is DFQATT and CDR2 is SNEGSKA (reference sequence). The CDR3 is made up of 11 amino acids. CDR3 region: CSATDEAGYTF. Here the CDR3 DNA reads TGCAGTGCAACCGATGAGGCGGGCTACACCTTC.